The clone carrying this T cell receptor (beta chain) was seen many times. The data originate from a study of Graves' ophthalmopathy and Graves' hyperthyroidism. RNA served as the template for amplifying TCR beta CDR3 regions. The authors performed first-round RT-PCR with HTBI primers and then a second-round multiplex PCR. MiXCR, run by TCRdb on the multiplex PCR reads, gives a single entry per CDR3 protein. The table has fewer than 650,000 distinct CDR3 sequences, over 20% seen once. J was trimmed by 10 bases and V by 6 bases; bases with no gene match: 15. Germline V gene data show CDR1 as GTSNPN and CDR2 as SVGIG (reference sequence). This CDR3 has 13 amino acids.

Material for sequencing was peripheral blood. The origin of this receptor is a woman aged 18-35 years with stable Graves' hyperthyroidism. Some clones in this sample may be carry-over from other donors' samples. V is TRBV30 and J is TRBJ2-7; 7 positions match TRBD2. The CDR3, as DNA: TGTGCCTGCGACGTAATAGCGGGTGGTCTACAGTACTTC. It encodes CACDVIAGGLQYF.